The entry that follows covers one T cell receptor beta chain sequence. Though nominally healthy at sampling, donors likely had unrecorded immune exposures. Trimming shortened V by 0 bases and J by 2 bases, and 10 bases separated the two germline ends. Per germline, CDR1 SGHNT and CDR2 YYREEE (reference sequence). The CDR3 loop spans 15 amino acids. The data are from a study of cytomegalovirus exposure and HLA in healthy donors. The PCR used 60 Vbeta and 13 Jbeta primers. Sequencing was performed with immunoSEQ multiplex PCR; in TCRdb, only in-frame clones are kept and a portion is missing. The sample lists around 180,000 clones; more than 65% were seen once.

Sequencing used PBMCs. This chain links TRBV5-4 with TRBJ2-3; a weak D match, TRBD2 (6 bases). The clonotype was recovered from a woman aged 30 to 39 in good health and CMV-seropositive. This CDR3 reads CASSLEAGSTDTQYF. The CDR3 nucleotides are TGTGCCAGCAGCTTGGAGGCGGGATCCACAGATACGCAGTATTTT. Drawing the rest from reference TRBV5-4 and TRBJ2-3, the complete variable domain is ETGVTQSPTHLIKTRGQQVTLRCSSQSGHNTVSWYQQALGQGPQFIFQYYREEENGRGNFPPRFSGLQFPNYSSELNVNALELDDSALYLCASSLEAGSTDTQYFGPGTRLTVL.